This T cell receptor (beta chain) was retrieved from a study of blood T cell repertoires in COVID-19. Whole-study context: PBMCs, B-cell-depleted T cells, or T cells provided the cDNA or gDNA that made up the material.

Measured with immunoSEQ multiplex PCR; TCRdb has only the in-frame clones, and not every one. The sample yields some 90,000 clones, roughly 87% seen once. The CDR3 has 15 amino acids. The germline V gene encodes CDR1 SGHKS and CDR2 YYEKEE (reference sequence). V gave up 5 bases and J gave up 2 bases, with 17 bases separating them. This clonotype was sampled from a man aged 50-60 years with acute or convalescent COVID-19. Material: peripheral blood. The rearrangement uses TRBV5-5 and TRBJ2-7; weak D call: TRBD1 (5 bases). In nucleotides, the CDR3 is TGTGCCAGCAGTCCCGGACAAGGACGCCCCTACGAGCAGTACGTC. This codes for CASSPGQGRPYEQYV.